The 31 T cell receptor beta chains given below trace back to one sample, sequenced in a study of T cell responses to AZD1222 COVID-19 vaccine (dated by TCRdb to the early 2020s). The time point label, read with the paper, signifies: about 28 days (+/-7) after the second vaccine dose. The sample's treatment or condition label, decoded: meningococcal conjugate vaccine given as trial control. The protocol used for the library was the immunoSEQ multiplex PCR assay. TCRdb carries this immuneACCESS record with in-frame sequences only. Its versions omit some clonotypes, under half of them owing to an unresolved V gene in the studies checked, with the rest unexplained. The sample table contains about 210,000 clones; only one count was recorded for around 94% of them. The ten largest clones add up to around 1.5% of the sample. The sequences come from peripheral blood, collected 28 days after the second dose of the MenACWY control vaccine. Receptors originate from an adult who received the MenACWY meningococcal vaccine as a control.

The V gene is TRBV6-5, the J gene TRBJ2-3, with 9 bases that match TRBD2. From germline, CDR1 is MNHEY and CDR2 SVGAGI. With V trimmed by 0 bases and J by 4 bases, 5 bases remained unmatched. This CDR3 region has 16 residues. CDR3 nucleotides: TGTGCCAGCAGTTACTCTAGAGCGGGGGGCGCAGATACGCAGTATTTT. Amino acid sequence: CASSYSRAGGADTQYF.

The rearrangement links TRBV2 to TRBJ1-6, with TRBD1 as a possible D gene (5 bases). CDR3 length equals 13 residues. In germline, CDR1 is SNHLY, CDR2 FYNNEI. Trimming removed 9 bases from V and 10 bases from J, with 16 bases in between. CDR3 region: CASLGDFGSPLHF. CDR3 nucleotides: TGTGCCAGTTTGGGGGACTTTGGATCACCCCTCCACTTT.

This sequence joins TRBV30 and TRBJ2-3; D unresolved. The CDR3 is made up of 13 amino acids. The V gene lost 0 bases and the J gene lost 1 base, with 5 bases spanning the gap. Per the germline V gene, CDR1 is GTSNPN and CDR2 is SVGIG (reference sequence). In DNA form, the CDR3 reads TGTGCCTGGAGTGTGCAGGGCACAGATACGCAGTATTTT. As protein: CAWSVQGTDTQYF.

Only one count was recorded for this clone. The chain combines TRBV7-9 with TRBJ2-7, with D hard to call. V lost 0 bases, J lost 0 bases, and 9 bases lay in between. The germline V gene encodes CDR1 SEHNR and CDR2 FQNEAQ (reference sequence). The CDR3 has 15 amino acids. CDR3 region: CASSLAEWVSYEQYF. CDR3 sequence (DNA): TGTGCCAGCAGCTTAGCGGAGTGGGTCTCCTACGAGCAGTACTTC.

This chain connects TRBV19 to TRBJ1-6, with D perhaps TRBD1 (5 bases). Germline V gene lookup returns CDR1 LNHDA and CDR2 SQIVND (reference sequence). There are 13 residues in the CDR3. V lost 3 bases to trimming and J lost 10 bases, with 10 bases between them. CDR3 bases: TGTGCCAGTAGTATGGAGGGGAGGTCACCCCTCCACTTT. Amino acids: CASSMEGRSPLHF. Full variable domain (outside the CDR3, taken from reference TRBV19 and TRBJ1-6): DGGITQSPKYLFRKEGQNVTLSCEQNLNHDAMYWYRQDPGQGLRLIYYSQIVNDFQKGDIAEGYSVSREKKESFPLTVTSAQKNPTAFYLCASSMEGRSPLHFGNGTRLTVT.

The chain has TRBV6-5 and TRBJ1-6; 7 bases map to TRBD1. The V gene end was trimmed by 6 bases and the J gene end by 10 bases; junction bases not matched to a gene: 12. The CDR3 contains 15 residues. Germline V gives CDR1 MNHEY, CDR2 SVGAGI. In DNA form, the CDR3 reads TGTGCCAGCAGCCAGAATAGGGGGCTAAGCTCACCCCTCCACTTT. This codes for CASSQNRGLSSPLHF.

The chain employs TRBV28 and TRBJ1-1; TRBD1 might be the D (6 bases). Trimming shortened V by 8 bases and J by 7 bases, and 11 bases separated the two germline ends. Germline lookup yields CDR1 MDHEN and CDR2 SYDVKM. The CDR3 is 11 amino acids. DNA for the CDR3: TGTGCCAGCGTGGGAGGGGGTGAAGCTTTCTTT. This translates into CASVGGGEAFF.

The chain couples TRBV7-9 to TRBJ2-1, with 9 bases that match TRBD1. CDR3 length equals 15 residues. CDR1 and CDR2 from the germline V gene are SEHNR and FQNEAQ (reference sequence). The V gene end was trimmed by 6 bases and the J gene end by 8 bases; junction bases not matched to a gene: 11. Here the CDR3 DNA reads TGTGCCAGCAGTCCCGGGACAGGGAGAATCGATGAGCAGTTCTTC. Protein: CASSPGTGRIDEQFF.

CDR3 bases: TGCGCCAGCAGCCAAAAGGTAGAGACCCAGTACTTC. Its translation is CASSQKVETQYF. The chain has TRBV4-3 and TRBJ2-5; D is ambiguous. Trimming pared 2 bases from V and 4 bases from J, leaving 5 bases between. CDR3 size: 12 residues. The V gene's germline CDR1 is LGHNA and CDR2 YSLEER.

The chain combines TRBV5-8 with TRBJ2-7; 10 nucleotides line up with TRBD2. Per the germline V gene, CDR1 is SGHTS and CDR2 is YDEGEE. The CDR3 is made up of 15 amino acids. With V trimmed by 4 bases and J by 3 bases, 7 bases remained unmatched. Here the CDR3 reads CASSPDPSGGYEQYF. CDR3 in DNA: TGTGCCAGCAGCCCAGACCCTAGCGGGGGCTACGAGCAGTACTTC.

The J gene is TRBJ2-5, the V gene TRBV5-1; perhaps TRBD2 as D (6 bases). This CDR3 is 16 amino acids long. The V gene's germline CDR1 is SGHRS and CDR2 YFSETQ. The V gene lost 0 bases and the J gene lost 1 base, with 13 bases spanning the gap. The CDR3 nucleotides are TGCGCCAGCAGCTTGGCTGGGGGACTGACCCAAGAGACCCAGTACTTC. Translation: CASSLAGGLTQETQYF. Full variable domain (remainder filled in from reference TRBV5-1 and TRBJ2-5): KAGVTQTPRYLIKTRGQQVTLSCSPISGHRSVSWYQQTPGQGLQFLFEYFSETQRNKGNFPGRFSGRQFSNSRSEMNVSTLELGDSALYLCASSLAGGLTQETQYFGPGTRLLVL.

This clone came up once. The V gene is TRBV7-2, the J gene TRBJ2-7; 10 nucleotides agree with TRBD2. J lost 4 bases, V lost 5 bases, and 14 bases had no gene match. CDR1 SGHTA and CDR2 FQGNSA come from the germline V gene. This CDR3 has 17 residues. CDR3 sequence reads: CASSPQRIAGGGYEQYF. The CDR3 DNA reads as TGTGCCAGCAGCCCCCAACGTATAGCGGGGGGCGGGTACGAGCAGTACTTC. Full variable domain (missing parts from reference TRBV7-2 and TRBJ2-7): GAGVSQSPSNKVTEKGKDVELRCDPISGHTALYWYRQSLGQGLEFLIYFQGNSAPDKSGLPSDRFSAERTGGSVSTLTIQRTQQEDSAVYLCASSPQRIAGGGYEQYFGPGTRLTVT.

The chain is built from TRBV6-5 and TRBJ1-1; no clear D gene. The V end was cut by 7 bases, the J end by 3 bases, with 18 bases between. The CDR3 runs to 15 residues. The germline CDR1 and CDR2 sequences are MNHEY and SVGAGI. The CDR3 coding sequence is TGTGCCAGCAATCCACAGTTGGGCGCGTACACTGAAGCTTTCTTT. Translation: CASNPQLGAYTEAFF.

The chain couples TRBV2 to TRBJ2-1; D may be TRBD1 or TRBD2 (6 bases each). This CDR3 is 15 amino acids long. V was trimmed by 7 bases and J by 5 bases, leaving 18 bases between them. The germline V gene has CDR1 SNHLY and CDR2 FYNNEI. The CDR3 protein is CASKRGSGGHNEQFF. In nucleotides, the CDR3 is TGTGCCAGCAAGAGGGGGTCTGGGGGGCACAATGAGCAGTTCTTC. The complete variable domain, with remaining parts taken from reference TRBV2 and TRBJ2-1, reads EPEVTQTPSHQVTQMGQEVILRCVPISNHLYFYWYRQILGQKVEFLVSFYNNEISEKSEIFDDQFSVERPDGSNFTLKIRSTKLEDSAMYFCASKRGSGGHNEQFFGPGTRLTVL.

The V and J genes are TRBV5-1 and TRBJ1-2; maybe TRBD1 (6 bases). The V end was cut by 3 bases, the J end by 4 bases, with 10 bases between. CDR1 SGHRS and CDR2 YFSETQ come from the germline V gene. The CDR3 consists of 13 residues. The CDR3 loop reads CASSSGQIYGYTF. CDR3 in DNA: TGCGCCAGCAGCTCCGGACAGATCTATGGCTACACCTTC.

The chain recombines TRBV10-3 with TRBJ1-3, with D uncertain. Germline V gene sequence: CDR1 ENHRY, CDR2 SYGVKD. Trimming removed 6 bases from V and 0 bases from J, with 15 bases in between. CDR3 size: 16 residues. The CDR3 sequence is CAIRNRTTDSGNTIYF. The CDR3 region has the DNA TGTGCCATCAGAAACAGAACTACGGACTCTGGAAACACCATATATTTT.

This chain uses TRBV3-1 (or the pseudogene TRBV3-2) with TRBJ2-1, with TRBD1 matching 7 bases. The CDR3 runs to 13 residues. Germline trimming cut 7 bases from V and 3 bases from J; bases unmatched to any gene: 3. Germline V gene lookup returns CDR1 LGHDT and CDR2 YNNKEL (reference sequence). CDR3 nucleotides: TGTGCCAGCACCCGGGACAGCTACAATGAGCAGTTCTTC. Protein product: CASTRDSYNEQFF.

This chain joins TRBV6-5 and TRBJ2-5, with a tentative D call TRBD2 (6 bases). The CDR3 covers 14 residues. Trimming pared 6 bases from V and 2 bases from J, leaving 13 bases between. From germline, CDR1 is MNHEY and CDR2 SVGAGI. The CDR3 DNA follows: TGTGCCAGCAGAGACTCGGGGGTACAAGAGACCCAGTACTTC. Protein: CASRDSGVQETQYF.

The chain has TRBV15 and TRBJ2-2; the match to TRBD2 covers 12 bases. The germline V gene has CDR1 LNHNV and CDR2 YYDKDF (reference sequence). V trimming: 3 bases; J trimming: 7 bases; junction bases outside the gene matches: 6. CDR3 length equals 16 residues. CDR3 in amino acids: CATSRLAGGLGGELFF. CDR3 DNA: TGTGCCACCAGCAGGCTAGCGGGGGGGCTTGGCGGGGAGCTGTTTTTT.

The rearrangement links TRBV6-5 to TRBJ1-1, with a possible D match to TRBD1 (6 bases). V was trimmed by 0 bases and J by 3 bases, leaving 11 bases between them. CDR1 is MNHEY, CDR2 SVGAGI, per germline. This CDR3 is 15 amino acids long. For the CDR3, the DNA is TGTGCCAGCAGTTACTCTGGCAGGGGCGACACTGAAGCTTTCTTT. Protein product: CASSYSGRGDTEAFF.

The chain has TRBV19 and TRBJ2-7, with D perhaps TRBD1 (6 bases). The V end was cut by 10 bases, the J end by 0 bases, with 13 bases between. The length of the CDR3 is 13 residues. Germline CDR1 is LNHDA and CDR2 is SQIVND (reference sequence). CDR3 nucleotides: TGTGCCACGTCACAGGGCCTCTCCTACGAGCAGTACTTC. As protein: CATSQGLSYEQYF.

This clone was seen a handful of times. This chain's CDR3 is CASSLNRNYGYTF. The CDR3 region has the DNA TGTGCCAGCAGCTTAAACCGAAACTATGGCTACACCTTC. This chain links TRBV7-2 with TRBJ1-2; unclear D gene. The CDR3 loop spans 13 amino acids. The germline V gene has CDR1 SGHTA and CDR2 FQGNSA. V lost 2 bases and J lost 2, with 6 bases in between.

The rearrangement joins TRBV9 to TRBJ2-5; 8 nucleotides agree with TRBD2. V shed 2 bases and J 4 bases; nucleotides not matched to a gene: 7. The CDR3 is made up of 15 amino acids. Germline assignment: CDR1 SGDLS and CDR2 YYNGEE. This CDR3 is CASSVVGRASETQYF. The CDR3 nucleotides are TGTGCCAGCAGCGTGGTCGGGAGGGCCTCAGAGACCCAGTACTTC.

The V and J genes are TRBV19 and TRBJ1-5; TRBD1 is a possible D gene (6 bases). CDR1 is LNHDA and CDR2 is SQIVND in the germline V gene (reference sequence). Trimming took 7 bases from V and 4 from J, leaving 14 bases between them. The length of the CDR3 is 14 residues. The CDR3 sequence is CASTHREENQPQHF. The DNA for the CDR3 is TGTGCCAGTACTCACAGGGAGGAGAATCAGCCCCAGCATTTT.

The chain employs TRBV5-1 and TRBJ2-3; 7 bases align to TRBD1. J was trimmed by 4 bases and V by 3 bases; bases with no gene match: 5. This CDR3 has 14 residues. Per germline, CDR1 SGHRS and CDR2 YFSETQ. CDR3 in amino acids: CASSSSRGSDTQYF. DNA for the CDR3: TGCGCCAGCAGCTCCTCCAGGGGGTCAGATACGCAGTATTTT.

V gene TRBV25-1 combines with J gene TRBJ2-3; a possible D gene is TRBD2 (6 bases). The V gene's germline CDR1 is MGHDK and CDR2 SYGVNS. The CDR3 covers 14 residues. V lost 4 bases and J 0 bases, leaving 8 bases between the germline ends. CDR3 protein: CASSGGLSTDTQYF. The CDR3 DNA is TGTGCCAGCAGTGGGGGACTCAGCACAGATACGCAGTATTTT.

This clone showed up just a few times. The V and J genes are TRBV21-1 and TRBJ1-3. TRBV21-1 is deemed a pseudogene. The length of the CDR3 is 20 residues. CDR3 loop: CASSKVGKGPKVFTGNTIYF. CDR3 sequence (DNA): TGTGCCAGCAGCAAAGTAGGGAAGGGACCAAAGGTGTTCACTGGAAACACCATATATTTT.

CDR3 bases: TGTGCCAGCAGCTCCGGGACAGGGACCTACGAGCAGTACTTC. This encodes CASSSGTGTYEQYF. V usage is TRBV5-6 and J usage is TRBJ2-7; TRBD1 matches 9 bases. The CDR3 extends over 14 amino acids. The V gene end was trimmed by 3 bases and the J gene end by 2 bases; junction bases not matched to a gene: 3. Germline lookup yields CDR1 SGHDT and CDR2 YYEEEE. Full variable domain (missing parts from reference TRBV5-6 and TRBJ2-7): DAGVTQSPTHLIKTRGQQVTLRCSPKSGHDTVSWYQQALGQGPQFIFQYYEEEERQRGNFPDRFSGHQFPNYSSELNVNALLLGDSALYLCASSSGTGTYEQYFGPGTRLTVT.

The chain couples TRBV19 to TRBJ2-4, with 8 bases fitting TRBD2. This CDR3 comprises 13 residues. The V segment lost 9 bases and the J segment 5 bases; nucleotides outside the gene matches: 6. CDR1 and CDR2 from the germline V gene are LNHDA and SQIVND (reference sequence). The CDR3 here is CASGGGLENIQYF. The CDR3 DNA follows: TGTGCCAGCGGGGGGGGCCTTGAAAACATTCAGTACTTC.

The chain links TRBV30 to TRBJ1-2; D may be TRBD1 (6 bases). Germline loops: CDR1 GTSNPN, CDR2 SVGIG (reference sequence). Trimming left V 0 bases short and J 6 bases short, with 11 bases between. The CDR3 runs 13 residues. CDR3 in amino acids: CAWSVLAGDGYTF. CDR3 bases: TGTGCCTGGAGTGTACTGGCAGGGGATGGCTACACCTTC.

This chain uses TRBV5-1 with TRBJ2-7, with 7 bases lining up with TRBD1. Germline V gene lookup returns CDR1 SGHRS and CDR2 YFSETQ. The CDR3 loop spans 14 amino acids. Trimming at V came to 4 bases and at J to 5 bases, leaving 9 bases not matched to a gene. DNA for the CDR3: TGCGCCAGCAGCACGGGACAGAATCTCGACGAGCAGTACTTC. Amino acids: CASSTGQNLDEQYF.